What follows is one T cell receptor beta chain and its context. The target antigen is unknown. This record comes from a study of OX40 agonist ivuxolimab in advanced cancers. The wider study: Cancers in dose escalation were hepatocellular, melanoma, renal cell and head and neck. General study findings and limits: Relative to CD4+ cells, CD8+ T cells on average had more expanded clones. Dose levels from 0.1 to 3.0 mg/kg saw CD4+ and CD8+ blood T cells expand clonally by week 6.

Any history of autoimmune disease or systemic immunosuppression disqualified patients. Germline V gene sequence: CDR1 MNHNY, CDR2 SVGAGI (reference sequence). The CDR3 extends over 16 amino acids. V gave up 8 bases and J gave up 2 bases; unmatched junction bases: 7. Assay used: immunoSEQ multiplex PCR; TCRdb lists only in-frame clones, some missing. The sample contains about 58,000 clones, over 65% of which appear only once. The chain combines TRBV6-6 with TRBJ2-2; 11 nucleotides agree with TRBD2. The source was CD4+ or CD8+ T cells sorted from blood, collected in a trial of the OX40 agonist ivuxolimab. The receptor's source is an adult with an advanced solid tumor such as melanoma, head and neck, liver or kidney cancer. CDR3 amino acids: CASRPSGGPNTGELFF. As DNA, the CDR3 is TGTGCCAGCCGCCCTAGCGGGGGGCCCAACACCGGGGAGCTGTTTTTT.